The 2 T cell receptor beta chains presented below share a single source sample, sequenced in a study of CD8 T cells in Susac syndrome. RNA, at about 0.5 to 1 ug, was reverse transcribed with random hexamers. TCRdb analysed the immunoSEQ multiplex PCR reads with MiXCR anew, one entry per CDR3 protein. The sample consists of 170,000 or so distinct CDR3 sequences, roughly 95% of them appearing once. The sequencing sample was made of CD8+ T cells from PBMCs. All receptors derive from a human donor with multiple sclerosis.

This clonotype appeared once. The chain recombines TRBV5-6 with TRBJ1-2; D is possibly TRBD1 (5 bases). The V gene lost 4 bases and the J gene lost 5 bases, with 15 bases spanning the gap. CDR3 length equals 14 residues. Germline CDR1 SGHDT, CDR2 YYEEEE. The CDR3 loop reads CASSRSRVEYGYTF. In nucleotides, the CDR3 is TGTGCCAGCAGCCGGAGCAGGGTTGAGTATGGCTACACCTTC.

For the CDR3, the DNA is TGTGCCAGCAGCCCAGTGAACGGGGAGACCCAGTACTTC. Translation: CASSPVNGETQYF. The chain uses TRBV7-9 and TRBJ2-5; D is unclear. The germline CDR1 and CDR2 sequences are SEHNR and FQNEAQ (reference sequence). Trimming stripped 5 bases from V and 5 bases from J, with 12 bases between. There are 13 residues in the CDR3.